The rows below give T cell receptor beta chains drawn from one sample of a study of blood T cells in healthy people across ages. MiXCR, run by TCRdb on the 5' RACE reads, gives a single entry per CDR3 protein. The data show about 2 million distinct CDR3 sequences, 49% seen once. Source material: blood. These TCRs come from a woman between 40 and 50 years old in good health. Each CDR3 is given with its conserved first and last residue. A D gene is named only where the DNA matches it firmly. Size tells how often a clone was seen (once, few, many) or the class of an expanded clone, and some rows leave it out.

v_call,j_call,d_call,clone_size,cdr3_nt,cdr3_aa
TRBV10-3,TRBJ1-1,TRBD1,.,TGTGCCATCAGCGAGGGGGACAGGGGTTTGTACACTGAAGCTTTCTTT,CAISEGDRGLYTEAFF
TRBV28,TRBJ1-1,.,.,TGTGCCGGCAGTCCCACAGGGTACACTGAAGCTTTCTTT,CAGSPTGYTEAFF
TRBV20-1,TRBJ2-1,.,.,TGCATCATAGGCTCCAAGAATTACAATGAGCAGTTCTTC,CIIGSKNYNEQFF
TRBV4-1,TRBJ2-7,.,.,TGCGCCAGCAGCCAAGTCAGGGGAGGCGGCTACGAGCAGTACTTC,CASSQVRGGGYEQYF
TRBV4-2,TRBJ1-2,.,once,TGTGCCAGCAGCCAAGTGACCGGGTCTAGCTATGGCTACACCTTC,CASSQVTGSSYGYTF
TRBV28,TRBJ1-5,.,.,TGTGCCAGCAGTTCCCCAGTTCAGCCCCAGCATTTT,CASSSPVQPQHF
TRBV9,TRBJ1-2,TRBD1,.,TGTGCCAGCAGCGTAGAAAACAGGGGAAACTATGGCTACACCTTC,CASSVENRGNYGYTF
TRBV2,TRBJ1-4,TRBD1,.,TGTGCCAGCAGCTCGACAGGGCAGACTAATGAAAAACTGTTTTTT,CASSSTGQTNEKLFF
TRBV4-3,TRBJ1-4,TRBD1,few,TGCGCCAGCAGCCAAGACGGGACAGGAGGTGAAAAACTGTTTTTT,CASSQDGTGGEKLFF
TRBV4-1,TRBJ2-2,TRBD1,.,TGCGCCAGCAGCCAAGGTGGTCCGGGACAGGCATACGGGACCGGGGAGCTGTTTTTT,CASSQGGPGQAYGTGELFF
TRBV5-6,TRBJ2-7,.,.,TGTGCCAGCAGCTTGGAGTACAATGTGGCCCACGAGCAGTACTTC,CASSLEYNVAHEQYF
TRBV11-2,TRBJ2-1,.,.,TGTGCCAGCACTGTTGCGGGGTCCTACAATGAGCAGTTCTTC,CASTVAGSYNEQFF
TRBV20-1,TRBJ1-2,TRBD1,.,TGCAGTGCTAGAGGGGACAGGTCGCATTATGGCTACACCTTC,CSARGDRSHYGYTF
TRBV29-1,TRBJ1-1,.,.,TGCAGCGTTGTTTGGGGGGATGGAGCTTTCTTT,CSVVWGDGAFF
TRBV24-1,TRBJ2-5,.,few,TGTGCCACCAGTGACTCCAGGGTACGCGAGACCCAGTACTTC,CATSDSRVRETQYF
TRBV28,TRBJ2-5,TRBD1,.,TGTGCCAGCAGAGTGGGGACAGGGAGGGTAGAGACCCAGTACTTC,CASRVGTGRVETQYF
TRBV29-1,TRBJ2-6,.,.,TGCAGCGTTGAAGATCAAAGTTTAGGCAGCTTCTACTCTGGGGCCAACGTCCTGACTTTC,CSVEDQSLGSFYSGANVLTF
TRBV12-3/TRBV12-4,TRBJ2-7,.,.,TGTGCCAGCAGCCCAGCGGCGGGGTCGGGGGAGCAGTACTTC,CASSPAAGSGEQYF
TRBV20-1,TRBJ1-2,TRBD1,few,TGCAGTGCGCCGCTTTCGGGACAGGGCAATGGCTACACCTTC,CSAPLSGQGNGYTF
TRBV6-2/TRBV6-3,TRBJ2-6,TRBD1,.,TGTGCCAGCAGTTACGGTCAGGGGGCGCTACCTGGGGCCAACGTCCTGACTTTC,CASSYGQGALPGANVLTF
TRBV4-3,TRBJ2-3,TRBD2,.,TGCGCCAGCAGCCAAAGCCCAGCGGGGGGAAGCACAGATACGCAGTATTTT,CASSQSPAGGSTDTQYF
TRBV4-1,TRBJ2-1,.,few,TGCGCCAGCAGCCACCTGGGAACAGAACGGTACAATGAGCAGTTCTTC,CASSHLGTERYNEQFF
TRBV7-2,TRBJ2-1,.,.,TGTGCCAGCAGCAATCCCTTCAATGAGCAGTTCTTC,CASSNPFNEQFF
TRBV29-1,TRBJ2-2,.,.,TGCAGCGTTGAGAGGGATTGGGGTACCGGGGAGCTGTTTTTT,CSVERDWGTGELFF
TRBV27,TRBJ1-2,.,few,TGTGCCAGCAGTTTCCTCGGTGGGCAGAACTATGGCTACACCTTC,CASSFLGGQNYGYTF
TRBV29-1,TRBJ1-2,.,.,TGCAGCGTTGATTTGGGTAACTATGGCTACACCTTC,CSVDLGNYGYTF
TRBV7-8,TRBJ2-1,TRBD1,.,TGTGCCAGCAGCTTAGGGGACAGGGGGCGAGGTGGTGAGCAGTTCTTC,CASSLGDRGRGGEQFF
TRBV28,TRBJ2-1,.,few,TGTGCCAGCAGGGGGGACTCCTCCTACAATGAGCAGTTCTTC,CASRGDSSYNEQFF
TRBV5-1,TRBJ2-1,.,.,TGCGCCAGCCAAGGAGGAGGATTCGGCGGCTACAATGAGCAGTTCTTC,CASQGGGFGGYNEQFF
TRBV4-1,TRBJ2-5,TRBD2,.,TGCGCCAGCAGCCAAGATTCCTCGGGACTAGCACGGGAGACCCAGTACTTC,CASSQDSSGLARETQYF
TRBV15,TRBJ2-5,.,many,TGTGCCACCAGCAGAGATCTGGGGGAGACCCAGTACTTC,CATSRDLGETQYF
TRBV11-2,TRBJ2-5,.,.,TGTGCCAGCAGCTTAGGCGTCGCCTCGGAGGGCCAGTACTTC,CASSLGVASEGQYF
TRBV9,TRBJ2-5,.,few,TGTGCCAGCAGCGCGTGGGGGACCCAAGAGACCCAGTACTTC,CASSAWGTQETQYF
TRBV5-1,TRBJ2-1,TRBD1,.,TGCGCCAGTGAGAGGACAGGGCATCATGAGCAGTTCTTC,CASERTGHHEQFF
TRBV4-2,TRBJ2-5,.,many,TGTGCCAGCAGGCCACAGACAAACAGCGTGGAGACCCAGTACTTC,CASRPQTNSVETQYF
TRBV2,TRBJ2-1,.,.,TGTGCCAGAACGGGACAGAACAAAGGGAGGTTCAATGAGCAGTTCTTC,CARTGQNKGRFNEQFF
TRBV20-1,TRBJ2-5,.,few,TGCAGTGCTAGAGACGACAGCCTAGGGCTTGAGACCCAGTACTTC,CSARDDSLGLETQYF
TRBV18,TRBJ2-1,TRBD1,.,TGTGCCAGCTTCAGAGGGGGCCTATACAATGAGCAGTTCTTC,CASFRGGLYNEQFF
TRBV20-1,TRBJ1-2,.,few,TGCAGTGCTGGTCAGGGCTATGGCTACACCTTC,CSAGQGYGYTF
TRBV7-9,TRBJ2-3,.,.,TGTGCCAGCAGCTTCAGTGTTCCTGAGAGAGATACGCAGTATTTT,CASSFSVPERDTQYF
TRBV24-1,TRBJ2-3,TRBD2,.,TGTGCCACCGAGGACTCCGGGGGGGCGGTAGATACGCAGTATTTT,CATEDSGGAVDTQYF
TRBV7-2,TRBJ1-1,.,.,TGTGCCAGCAAGCGAGTCGCGGAAATTAACACTGAAGCTTTCTTT,CASKRVAEINTEAFF
TRBV25-1,TRBJ2-1,.,.,TGTGCCAGCAGTAAGGGACGGACTGTATCCTACAATGAGCAGTTCTTC,CASSKGRTVSYNEQFF
TRBV2,TRBJ2-1,TRBD1,.,TGTGCCAGCAGTGGCCCGCAGGGGGTGATCGGTGAGCAGTTCTTC,CASSGPQGVIGEQFF